This T cell receptor beta chain was captured in a study of T cells expressing NK-cell markers. As for the study in general: It was from sorted CD3+CD56+NKG2C+, CD3+CD56+NKG2C- and CD3+CD56-NKG2C+ T cells that TCR beta repertoires came. Most of the eight sequenced donors tested HCMV-seropositive; one tested seronegative. Study-wide results and caveats: Where several donors were concerned, these clonotypes also led the CD3+CD56-NKG2C+ fraction.

TCR beta cDNA was made by 5'RACE template switching with UMIs. Each CDR3 protein gets one entry in TCRdb, which reprocessed the 5' RACE reads and gives no DNA. The table counts 450,000 to 600,000 distinct CDR3 sequences; around 3.3% lies in the top ten. The germline V gene encodes CDR1 SGHAT and CDR2 FQNNGV. CDR3 length: 17 residues. Details on this clonotype: Its antigen remains unknown.

Sequencing was carried out using blood T cells: a sorted CD56 or NKG2C T cell subset, CD4+ or CD8+ T cells, or bulk PBMC T cells (not recorded which). The TCR comes from a man younger than 30 in good health. The V gene is TRBV11-2, the J gene TRBJ2-7; TCRdb returns TRBD2, unconfirmable since there is no DNA. The CDR3: CASSLEEMGLLIYEQYF.